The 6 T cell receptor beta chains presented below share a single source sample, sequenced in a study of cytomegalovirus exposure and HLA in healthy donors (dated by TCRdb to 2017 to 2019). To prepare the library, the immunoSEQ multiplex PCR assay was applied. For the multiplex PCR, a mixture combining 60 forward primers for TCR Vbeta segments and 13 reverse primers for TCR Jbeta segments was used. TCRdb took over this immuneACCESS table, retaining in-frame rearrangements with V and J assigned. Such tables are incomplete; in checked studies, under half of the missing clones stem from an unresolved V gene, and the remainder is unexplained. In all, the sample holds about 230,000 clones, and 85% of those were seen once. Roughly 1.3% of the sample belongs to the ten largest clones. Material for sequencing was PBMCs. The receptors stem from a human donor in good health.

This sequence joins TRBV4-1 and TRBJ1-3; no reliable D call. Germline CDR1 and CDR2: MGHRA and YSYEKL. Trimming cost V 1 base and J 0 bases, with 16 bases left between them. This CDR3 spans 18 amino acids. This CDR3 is CASSQAPADSYSGNTIYF. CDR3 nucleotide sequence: TGCGCCAGCAGCCAAGCTCCCGCGGACTCGTACTCTGGAAACACCATATATTTT.

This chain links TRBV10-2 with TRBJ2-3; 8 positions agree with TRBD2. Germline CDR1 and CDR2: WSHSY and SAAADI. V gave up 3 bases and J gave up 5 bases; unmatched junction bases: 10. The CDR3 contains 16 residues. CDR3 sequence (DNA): TGCGCCAGCAGTGATGGGGCTAGCGGGTGGGGAGATACGCAGTATTTT. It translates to CASSDGASGWGDTQYF.

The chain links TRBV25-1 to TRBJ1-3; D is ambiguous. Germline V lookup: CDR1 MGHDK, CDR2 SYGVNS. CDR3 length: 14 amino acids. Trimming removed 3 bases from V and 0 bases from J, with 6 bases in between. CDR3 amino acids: CASSDTTSGNTIYF. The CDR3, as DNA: TGTGCCAGCAGTGACACAACCTCTGGAAACACCATATATTTT.

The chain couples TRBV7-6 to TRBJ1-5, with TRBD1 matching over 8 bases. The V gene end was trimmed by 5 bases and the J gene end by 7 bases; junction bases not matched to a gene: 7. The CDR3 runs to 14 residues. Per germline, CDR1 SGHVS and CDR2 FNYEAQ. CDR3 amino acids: CASSRDRSGQPQHF. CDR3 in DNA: TGTGCCAGCAGCAGGGACAGGTCAGGACAGCCCCAGCATTTT.

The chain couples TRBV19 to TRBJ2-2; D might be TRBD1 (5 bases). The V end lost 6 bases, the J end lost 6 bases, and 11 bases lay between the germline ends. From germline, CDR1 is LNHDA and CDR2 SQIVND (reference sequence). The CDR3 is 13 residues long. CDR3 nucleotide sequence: TGTGCCAGTAGATTGGTGGGGCCCGGGGAGCTGTTTTTT. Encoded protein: CASRLVGPGELFF.

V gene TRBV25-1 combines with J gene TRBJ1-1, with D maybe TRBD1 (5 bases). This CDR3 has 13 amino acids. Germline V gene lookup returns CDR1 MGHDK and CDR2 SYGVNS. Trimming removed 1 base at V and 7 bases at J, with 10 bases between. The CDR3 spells CASSESGYNEAFF. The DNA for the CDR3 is TGTGCCAGCAGTGAATCAGGGTATAATGAAGCTTTCTTT. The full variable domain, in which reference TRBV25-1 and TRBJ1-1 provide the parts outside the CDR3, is EADIYQTPRYLVIGTGKKITLECSQTMGHDKMYWYQQDPGMELHLIHYSYGVNSTEKGDLSSESTVSRIRTEHFPLTLESARPSHTSQYLCASSESGYNEAFFGQGTRLTVV.